This T cell receptor beta chain was obtained from a study of early T cells in non-severe SARS-CoV-2 infection. Findings and caveats of the study: Reliance on VDJdb matching favored anti-spike CD8 responses; private and CD4 specificities were missed.

Germline CDR1 is SNHLY and CDR2 is FYNNEI. This CDR3 comprises 15 residues. Trimming shortened V by 5 bases and J by 0 bases, and 14 bases separated the two germline ends. This clonotype was observed many times. Its antigen remains unknown. Attached unique molecular identifiers marked individual cDNA molecules. TCRdb recomputed calls from the 5' RACE reads with MiXCR, one row per CDR3 protein. In the table there are about 30,000 distinct CDR3 sequences, 3.9% of which are singletons. V usage is TRBV2 and J usage is TRBJ2-7; D might be TRBD1 (6 bases). This TCR was recovered from an adult who was a healthcare worker with PCR-confirmed SARS-CoV-2 infection or an uninfected control (not recorded which). The sequencing input was whole blood. The DNA for the CDR3 is TGTGCCAGCAGTACGGACAGTTATGCCTCCTACGAGCAGTACTTC. This encodes CASSTDSYASYEQYF.